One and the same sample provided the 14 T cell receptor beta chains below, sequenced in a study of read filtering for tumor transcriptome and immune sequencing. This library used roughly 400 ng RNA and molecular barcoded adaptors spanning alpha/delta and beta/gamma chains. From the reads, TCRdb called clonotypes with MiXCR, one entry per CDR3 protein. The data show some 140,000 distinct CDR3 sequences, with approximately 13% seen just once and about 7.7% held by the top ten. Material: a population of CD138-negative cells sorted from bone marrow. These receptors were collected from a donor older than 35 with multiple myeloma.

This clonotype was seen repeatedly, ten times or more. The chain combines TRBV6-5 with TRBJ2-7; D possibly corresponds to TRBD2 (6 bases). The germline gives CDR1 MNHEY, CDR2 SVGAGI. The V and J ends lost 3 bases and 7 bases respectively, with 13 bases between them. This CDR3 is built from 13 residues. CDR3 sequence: CASSYWAGREQYF. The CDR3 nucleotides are TGTGCCAGCAGTTATTGGGCGGGGCGGGAGCAGTACTTC.

CDR3 DNA sequence: TGCGCCAGCAGCCACTTATGGGCGGCCAGCAGCAATCAGCCCCAGCATTTT. Protein product: CASSHLWAASSNQPQHF. V gene TRBV4-1 combines with J gene TRBJ1-5; no clear D. V lost 3 bases to trimming and J lost 1 base, with 16 bases between them. CDR3 length: 17 amino acids. Per the germline V gene, CDR1 is MGHRA and CDR2 is YSYEKL.

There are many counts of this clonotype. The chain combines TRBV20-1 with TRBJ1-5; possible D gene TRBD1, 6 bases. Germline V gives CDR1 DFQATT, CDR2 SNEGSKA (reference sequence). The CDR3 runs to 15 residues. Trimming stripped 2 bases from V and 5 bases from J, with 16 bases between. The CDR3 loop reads CSARWGGGGDQPQHF. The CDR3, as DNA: TGCAGTGCTAGATGGGGCGGGGGCGGCGATCAGCCCCAGCATTTT.

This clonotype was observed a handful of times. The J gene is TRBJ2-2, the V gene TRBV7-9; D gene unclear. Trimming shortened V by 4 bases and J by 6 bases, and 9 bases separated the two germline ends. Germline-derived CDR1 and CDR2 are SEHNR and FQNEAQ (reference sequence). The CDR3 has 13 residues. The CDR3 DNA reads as TGTGCCAGCAGCTCAGTAATGGCCGGGGAGCTGTTTTTT. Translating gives CASSSVMAGELFF.

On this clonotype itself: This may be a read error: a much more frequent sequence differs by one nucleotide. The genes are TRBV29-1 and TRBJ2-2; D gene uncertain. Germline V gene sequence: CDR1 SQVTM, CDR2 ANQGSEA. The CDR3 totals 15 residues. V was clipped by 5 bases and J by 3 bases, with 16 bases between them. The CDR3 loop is CSVSDVRSDTGELFF. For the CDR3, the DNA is TGCAGCGTTTCGGATGTGAGAAGCGACACCGGGGAGCTGTTTTTT.

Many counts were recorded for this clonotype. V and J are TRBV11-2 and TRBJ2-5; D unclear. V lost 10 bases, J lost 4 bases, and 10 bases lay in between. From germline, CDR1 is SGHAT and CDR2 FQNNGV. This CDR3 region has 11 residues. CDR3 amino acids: CATRSGETQYF. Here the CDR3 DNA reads TGTGCCACCCGATCGGGAGAGACCCAGTACTTC.

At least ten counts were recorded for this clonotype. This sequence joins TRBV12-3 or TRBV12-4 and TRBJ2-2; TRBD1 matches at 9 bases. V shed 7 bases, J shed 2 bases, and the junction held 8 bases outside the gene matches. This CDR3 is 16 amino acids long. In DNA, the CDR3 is TGTGCCAGCAAGGGAGACAGGGGGTTCAACACCGGGGAGCTGTTTTTT. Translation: CASKGDRGFNTGELFF.

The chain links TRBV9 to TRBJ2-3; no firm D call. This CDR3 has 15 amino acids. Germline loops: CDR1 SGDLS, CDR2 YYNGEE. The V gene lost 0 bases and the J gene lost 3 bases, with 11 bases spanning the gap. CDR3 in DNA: TGTGCCAGCAGCGTAGGGAGCCTACCAACAGATACGCAGTATTTT. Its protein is CASSVGSLPTDTQYF.

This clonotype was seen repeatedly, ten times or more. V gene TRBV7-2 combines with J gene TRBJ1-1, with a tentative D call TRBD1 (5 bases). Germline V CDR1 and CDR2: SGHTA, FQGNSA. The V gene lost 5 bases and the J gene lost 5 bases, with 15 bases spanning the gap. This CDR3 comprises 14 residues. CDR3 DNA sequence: TGTGCCAGCAGCAAGGGACCTCCGGGGACTGAAGCTTTCTTT. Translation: CASSKGPPGTEAFF.

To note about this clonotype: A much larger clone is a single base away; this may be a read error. CDR3 loop: CSAVKGTQYF. As DNA, the CDR3 is TGCAGTGCCGTAAAAGGGACCCAGTACTTC. The chain has TRBV20-1 and TRBJ2-5; D not resolved. Germline assignment: CDR1 DFQATT and CDR2 SNEGSKA (reference sequence). Trimming stripped 6 bases from V and 7 bases from J, with 9 bases between. The CDR3 is 10 amino acids.

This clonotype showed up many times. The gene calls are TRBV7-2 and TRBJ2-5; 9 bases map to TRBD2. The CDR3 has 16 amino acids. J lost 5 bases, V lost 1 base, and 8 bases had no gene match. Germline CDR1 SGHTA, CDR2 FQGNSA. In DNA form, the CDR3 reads TGTGCCAGCAGCTTAGAGCTACCTAGCGGGAAGGAGACCCAGTACTTC. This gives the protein CASSLELPSGKETQYF.

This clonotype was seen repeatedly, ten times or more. CDR3 sequence reads: CSALRTDSSYEQYF. The CDR3 coding sequence is TGCAGTGCTCTTAGGACAGATAGCTCCTACGAGCAGTACTTC. J is TRBJ2-7 and V is TRBV20-1; TRBD1 might be the D (6 bases). Germline-derived CDR1 and CDR2 are DFQATT and SNEGSKA (reference sequence). V was cut by 5 bases and J by 0 bases, with 14 bases left in between. The CDR3 loop spans 14 amino acids.

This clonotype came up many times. CDR3 amino acids: CSVEVGESYEQYF. In nucleotides, the CDR3 is TGCAGCGTTGAGGTGGGAGAATCCTACGAGCAGTACTTC. The chain is built from TRBV29-1 and TRBJ2-7, with D maybe TRBD2 (5 bases). The CDR3 spans 13 residues. V was trimmed by 3 bases and J by 1 base, leaving 10 bases between them. The germline gives CDR1 SQVTM, CDR2 ANQGSEA.

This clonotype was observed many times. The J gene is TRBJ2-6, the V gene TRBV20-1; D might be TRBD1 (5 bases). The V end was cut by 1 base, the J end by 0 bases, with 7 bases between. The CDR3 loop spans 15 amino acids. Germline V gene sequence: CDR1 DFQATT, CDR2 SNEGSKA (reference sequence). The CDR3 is CSARGGNSGANVLTF. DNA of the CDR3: TGCAGTGCTAGAGGGGGCAACTCTGGGGCCAACGTCCTGACTTTC.